Listed below are T cell receptor beta chains from one sample, sequenced in a study of OX40 agonist ivuxolimab in advanced cancers. Assay: immunoSEQ multiplex PCR; the TCRdb copy retains only in-frame clones and omits some. Of almost 65,000 clones in the sample, about 80% were seen once. This material consisted of CD4+ or CD8+ T cells sorted from blood, taken in a trial of the OX40 agonist ivuxolimab. These receptors originate from an adult with an advanced solid tumor such as melanoma, head and neck, liver or kidney cancer. Both conserved end residues are part of each CDR3. The order of the fields is V gene, CDR3 length, J gene, CDR3 protein.

V gene: TRBV12-5; CDR3 length: 11; J gene: TRBJ2-5; CDR3 protein: CASGQGKTQYF
V gene: TRBV11-2; CDR3 length: 13; J gene: TRBJ1-1; CDR3 protein: CASSLDWNTEAFF
V gene: TRBV29-1; CDR3 length: 12; J gene: TRBJ1-1; CDR3 protein: CSVRWTGRPAFF
V gene: TRBV7-8; CDR3 length: 16; J gene: TRBJ2-5; CDR3 protein: CASRRTRGQGRETQYF
V gene: TRBV11-3; CDR3 length: 18; J gene: TRBJ2-7; CDR3 protein: CASSRGDRARLRLSYEYF
V gene: TRBV23-1; CDR3 length: 11; J gene: TRBJ2-7; CDR3 protein: CASSHPLEQYF
V gene: TRBV5-6; CDR3 length: 14; J gene: TRBJ2-7; CDR3 protein: CASSLAFRAREQYF
V gene: TRBV29-1; CDR3 length: 14; J gene: TRBJ2-7; CDR3 protein: CSVGHRAGVGEQYF
V gene: TRBV9; CDR3 length: 15; J gene: TRBJ1-1; CDR3 protein: CASSGTQGASSEAFF
V gene: TRBV7-7; CDR3 length: 13; J gene: TRBJ2-3; CDR3 protein: CASSLEVVGTQYF
V gene: TRBV27; CDR3 length: 16; J gene: TRBJ2-1; CDR3 protein: CASSPSGTASYNEQFF
V gene: TRBV2; CDR3 length: 15; J gene: TRBJ2-5; CDR3 protein: CASSEPRVIQETQYF
V gene: TRBV30; CDR3 length: 14; J gene: TRBJ2-7; CDR3 protein: CAWRTGTGSYEQYF
V gene: TRBV5-1; CDR3 length: 15; J gene: TRBJ2-1; CDR3 protein: CASSSLNPRDNEQFF
V gene: TRBV11-2; CDR3 length: 12; J gene: TRBJ2-7; CDR3 protein: CASSLQGDEQYF
V gene: TRBV6-1; CDR3 length: 15; J gene: TRBJ2-7; CDR3 protein: CASSSTRRSSYEQYF
V gene: TRBV6-5; CDR3 length: 15; J gene: TRBJ2-7; CDR3 protein: CASSYSGLGWVEQYF
V gene: TRBV19; CDR3 length: 15; J gene: TRBJ2-5; CDR3 protein: CASSSSSGTVKTQYF
V gene: TRBV7-9; CDR3 length: 14; J gene: TRBJ2-7; CDR3 protein: CASTVGGSSYEQYF
V gene: TRBV6-5; CDR3 length: 12; J gene: TRBJ1-2; CDR3 protein: CASSMGGYGYTF
V gene: TRBV29-1; CDR3 length: 15; J gene: TRBJ1-2; CDR3 protein: CSVAGAVLPNYGYTF
V gene: TRBV6-6; CDR3 length: 15; J gene: TRBJ1-6; CDR3 protein: CASSYEGFNNSPLHF
V gene: TRBV13; CDR3 length: 13; J gene: TRBJ2-7; CDR3 protein: CASSLAGSYEQYF
V gene: TRBV19; CDR3 length: 14; J gene: TRBJ1-2; CDR3 protein: CASSRTADLYGYTF
V gene: TRBV4-2; CDR3 length: 17; J gene: TRBJ1-3; CDR3 protein: CASSQERGAGQGDTIYF
V gene: TRBV14; CDR3 length: 14; J gene: TRBJ1-2; CDR3 protein: CASSQVDMGYGYTF
V gene: TRBV7-8; CDR3 length: 15; J gene: TRBJ1-2; CDR3 protein: CASSLARDGTYGYTF
V gene: TRBV27; CDR3 length: 15; J gene: TRBJ1-5; CDR3 protein: CASSLRRQGRQPQHF
V gene: TRBV30; CDR3 length: 13; J gene: TRBJ1-1; CDR3 protein: CASLGHMNTEAFF
V gene: TRBV5-1; CDR3 length: 14; J gene: TRBJ2-3; CDR3 protein: CASSLEQSTDTQYF
V gene: TRBV12-5; CDR3 length: 14; J gene: TRBJ2-7; CDR3 protein: CASGRGRPAYEQYF
V gene: TRBV6-1; CDR3 length: 13; J gene: TRBJ1-2; CDR3 protein: CASRHKGAGGYTF
V gene: TRBV6-6; CDR3 length: 15; J gene: TRBJ1-3; CDR3 protein: CASSYGRGQLNTIYF
V gene: TRBV7-2; CDR3 length: 15; J gene: TRBJ2-1; CDR3 protein: CASSFQSTGAYEQFF
V gene: TRBV7-2; CDR3 length: 13; J gene: TRBJ2-5; CDR3 protein: CASSLGEAETQYF